What follows are 28 T cell receptor beta chains derived from one specimen sequenced in a study of cytomegalovirus exposure and HLA in healthy donors. 13 Jbeta primers and 60 Vbeta primers were used for the PCR. Measured with immunoSEQ multiplex PCR; TCRdb has only the in-frame clones, and not every one. The sample lists approximately 190,000 clones, around 73% occurring once. The sequenced sample was PBMCs. These receptors were collected from a young woman in good health and CMV-seropositive.

This sequence joins TRBV5-4 and TRBJ1-4; the match to TRBD1 covers 9 bases. V dropped 2 bases and J dropped 1; count of bases not matched to a gene: 6. Germline CDR1 is SGHNT and CDR2 is YYREEE (reference sequence). The CDR3 has 17 amino acids. This CDR3 is CASSFTRGQGTNEKLFF. CDR3 nucleotide sequence: TGTGCCAGCAGCTTCACCCGGGGACAGGGAACTAATGAAAAACTGTTTTTT.

This clone was seen a few times. V is TRBV30 and J is TRBJ1-2, with unresolved D. The CDR3 is made up of 12 amino acids. The germline V and J ends were trimmed by 5 bases and 7 bases, with 14 bases remaining between them. Germline CDR1 reads GTSNPN; CDR2 reads SVGIG (reference sequence). CDR3 coding DNA: TGTGCCTGGCAACTCGCCCGGGGTGGCTACACCTTC. This encodes CAWQLARGGYTF.

This clone was seen a few times. This chain connects TRBV6-4 to TRBJ2-1, with TRBD2 identical over 12 bases. This CDR3 spans 16 amino acids. From germline, CDR1 is MRHNA and CDR2 SNTAGT. With 1 base clipped from V and 9 bases from J, the junction kept 7 bases outside the gene matches. The CDR3 bases are TGTGCCAGCAGTGACTGGGCTAGCGGGAGGGCGTCTGAGCAGTTCTTC. Translation gives CASSDWASGRASEQFF.

This clone counts as medium-sized (0.01 to 0.1%). V and J are TRBV27 and TRBJ2-7; 7 bases map to TRBD1. This CDR3 contains 16 residues. J was trimmed by 3 bases and V by 6 bases; bases with no gene match: 14. Germline-derived CDR1 and CDR2 are MNHEY and SMNVEV (reference sequence). The DNA for the CDR3 is TGTGCCAGCAGCTCAGAGAGACGGGACAGCTTCTACGAGCAGTACTTC. As protein: CASSSERRDSFYEQYF.

The chain has TRBV28 and TRBJ2-2; no reliable D call. The length of the CDR3 is 13 residues. The germline gives CDR1 MDHEN, CDR2 SYDVKM. Trimming cost V 3 bases and J 4 bases, with 6 bases left between them. CDR3 region: CASSFAVTGELFF. In DNA, the CDR3 is TGTGCCAGCAGTTTCGCGGTCACCGGGGAGCTGTTTTTT.

This clone has a handful of counts. The V gene is TRBV29-1, the J gene TRBJ2-3, with 8 bases fitting TRBD2. CDR3 size: 15 residues. CDR1 is SQVTM, CDR2 ANQGSEA, per germline. Losses at the gene ends were 5 bases for V and 0 bases for J; bases not matched to a gene: 7. CDR3 loop: CSVRGSGTSTDTQYF. In DNA, the CDR3 is TGCAGCGTTCGGGGTAGCGGGACTAGCACAGATACGCAGTATTTT.

The chain recombines TRBV10-3 with TRBJ2-1; the match to TRBD2 covers 10 bases. The CDR3 covers 18 residues. J was trimmed by 9 bases and V by 0 bases; bases with no gene match: 14. The germline V gene has CDR1 ENHRY and CDR2 SYGVKD. The CDR3 sequence: CAISESTSGVAGGREQFF. DNA for the CDR3: TGTGCCATCAGTGAGTCGACATCAGGGGTAGCGGGGGGCCGTGAGCAGTTCTTC.

This sequence joins TRBV10-3 and TRBJ2-1, with 12 bases fitting TRBD2. Per the germline V gene, CDR1 is ENHRY and CDR2 is SYGVKD. The V and J ends lost 6 bases and 6 bases, in that order; junction bases with no gene match: 6. The CDR3 loop spans 15 amino acids. The CDR3 nucleotides read TGTGCCATCAGGGACCCGGGACTAGCGGGCAATGAGCAGTTCTTC. This gives the protein CAIRDPGLAGNEQFF.

This chain links TRBV7-2 with TRBJ2-1; 7 bases line up with TRBD2. This CDR3 is 19 amino acids long. The V segment lost 1 base and the J segment 0 bases; nucleotides outside the gene matches: 12. Germline CDR1 reads SGHTA; CDR2 reads FQGNSA. The CDR3 DNA reads TGTGCCAGCAGCTTAGTGCCGGTCACTAGCGCCAGCTCCTACAATGAGCAGTTCTTC. It is translated as CASSLVPVTSASSYNEQFF.

This clone was picked up a small number of times. The chain employs TRBV7-2 and TRBJ1-1; TRBD1 aligns across 7 bases. After removal of 1 base from V and 4 bases from J, the junction contained 6 bases not matched to a gene. Germline V gene data show CDR1 as SGHTA and CDR2 as FQGNSA. The CDR3 totals 15 residues. In nucleotides, the CDR3 is TGTGCCAGCAGCTTAGAGGGGGCGGGGGGCACTGAAGCTTTCTTT. This sequence encodes CASSLEGAGGTEAFF.

The chain combines TRBV25-1 with TRBJ2-7, with 9 bases aligning to TRBD1. This CDR3 spans 14 amino acids. Germline V gives CDR1 MGHDK, CDR2 SYGVNS. J was trimmed by 11 bases and V by 3 bases; bases with no gene match: 11. This CDR3 reads CASSEAGQGRMEYF. CDR3 bases: TGTGCCAGCAGTGAGGCGGGACAGGGCCGTATGGAGTACTTC.

The chain couples TRBV18 to TRBJ1-1, with D maybe TRBD1 (5 bases). V gave up 5 bases and J gave up 0 bases, with 13 bases separating them. This CDR3 contains 15 residues. Germline V gene sequence: CDR1 KGHSH, CDR2 LQKENI. The CDR3 DNA reads TGTGCCAGCTCAGGGTCGGCAGGGATGAACACTGAAGCTTTCTTT. This gives the protein CASSGSAGMNTEAFF.

The gene calls are TRBV10-3 and TRBJ2-2, with TRBD1 as a possible D gene (6 bases). CDR3 length: 14 residues. V lost 4 bases and J lost 8, with 14 bases in between. Germline V lookup: CDR1 ENHRY, CDR2 SYGVKD. CDR3 loop: CAISGAGVTGELFF. In DNA form, the CDR3 reads TGTGCCATCAGTGGGGCAGGGGTTACGGGGGAGCTGTTTTTT.

This rearrangement joins TRBV19 to TRBJ1-5; 7 bases match TRBD1. Losses at the gene ends were 7 bases for V and 2 bases for J; bases not matched to a gene: 8. Germline V CDR1 and CDR2: LNHDA, SQIVND (reference sequence). The CDR3 covers 15 residues. The CDR3 DNA reads TGTGCCAGTACAAACTTAGGGACAGGCAATCAGCCCCAGCATTTT. Translation gives CASTNLGTGNQPQHF.

The gene calls are TRBV7-8 and TRBJ2-7; perhaps TRBD1 as D (6 bases). This CDR3 has 12 residues. Germline CDR1 SGHVS, CDR2 FQNEAQ. Trimming cost V 7 bases and J 7 bases, with 14 bases left between them. DNA of the CDR3: TGTGCCAGCAATGGGGACATGCGGGAGCAGTACTTC. Protein sequence: CASNGDMREQYF.

The chain links TRBV28 to TRBJ1-1; D might be TRBD1 (5 bases). Between the trimmed V and J ends, which lost 4 bases and 7 bases, there was a span of 10 bases. Germline V gives CDR1 MDHEN, CDR2 SYDVKM. The CDR3 spans 12 residues. The CDR3 reads CASSSRVSEAFF. The CDR3 DNA follows: TGTGCCAGCAGTTCCAGGGTTAGTGAAGCTTTCTTT.

This chain links TRBV2 with TRBJ1-2; TRBD1 matches 8 bases. V dropped 11 bases and J dropped 1; count of bases not matched to a gene: 9. CDR1 and CDR2 (germline): SNHLY, FYNNEI. The CDR3 sequence is 14 residues long. The CDR3 DNA is TGTGCCGGGGGGAGGACAGGGAATAACTATGGCTACACCTTC. Translated: CAGGRTGNNYGYTF. The entire variable domain, with the rest obtained from reference TRBV2 and TRBJ1-2, is as follows: EPEVTQTPSHQVTQMGQEVILRCVPISNHLYFYWYRQILGQKVEFLVSFYNNEISEKSEIFDDQFSVERPDGSNFTLKIRSTKLEDSAMYFCAGGRTGNNYGYTFGSGTRLTVV.

This chain joins TRBV14 and TRBJ1-2; TRBD1 is a possible D gene (6 bases). From germline, CDR1 is SGHDN and CDR2 FVKESK. The CDR3 totals 14 residues. The V end was cut by 4 bases, the J end by 3 bases, with 12 bases between. DNA of the CDR3: TGTGCCAGCAGCCTCCGCGGACAGTACTATGGCTACACCTTC. Its translation: CASSLRGQYYGYTF. The whole variable domain, filled in from reference TRBV14 and TRBJ1-2, reads EAGVTQFPSHSVIEKGQTVTLRCDPISGHDNLYWYRRVMGKEIKFLLHFVKESKQDESGMPNNRFLAERTGGTYSTLKVQPAELEDSGVYFCASSLRGQYYGYTFGSGTRLTVV.

As DNA, the CDR3 is TGTGCCAGTTGCCAGCGGGGGATTCCCGGGGAGCTGTTTTTT. Its protein product is CASCQRGIPGELFF. The chain uses TRBV19 and TRBJ2-2, with 8 bases aligning to TRBD2. Germline lookup yields CDR1 LNHDA and CDR2 SQIVND (reference sequence). V shed 8 bases and J 6 bases; nucleotides not matched to a gene: 8. CDR3 length equals 14 residues.

The chain couples TRBV6-6 to TRBJ1-1; D is ambiguous. The CDR3 is 12 amino acids. The V end was cut by 3 bases, the J end by 1 base, with 3 bases between. In germline, CDR1 is MNHNY, CDR2 SVGAGI (reference sequence). CDR3 DNA: TGTGCCAGCAGTTATCGGAACACTGAAGCTTTCTTT. This encodes CASSYRNTEAFF.

The sample holds a few counts of this clone. V gene TRBV6-1 combines with J gene TRBJ1-1, with 8 bases aligning to TRBD1. V was pared by 1 base and J by 9 bases, with 7 bases of the junction left unmatched. Germline V gene sequence: CDR1 MNHNS, CDR2 SASEGT. The CDR3 has 14 residues. The CDR3 sequence is CASSEGTGTGKAFF. The CDR3 DNA is TGTGCCAGCAGTGAAGGGACGGGGACAGGAAAAGCTTTCTTT.

V gene TRBV5-4 combines with J gene TRBJ2-5; perhaps TRBD2 as D (6 bases). The CDR3 covers 15 residues. Germline V CDR1 and CDR2: SGHNT, YYREEE (reference sequence). V dropped 3 bases and J dropped 5 bases, with 17 bases sitting between them. CDR3 DNA: TGTGCCAGCAGCTGGGGCTGGGGAGGCGGGGAGACCCAGTACTTC. It translates to CASSWGWGGGETQYF.

The sample holds one count of this clone. The V gene is TRBV29-1, the J gene TRBJ1-2, with 11 bases matching TRBD1. The CDR3 has 14 residues. Germline CDR1 is SQVTM and CDR2 is ANQGSEA. With 7 bases clipped from V and 4 bases from J, the junction kept 8 bases outside the gene matches. CDR3 region: CSATGTGGPYGYTF. As DNA, the CDR3 is TGCAGCGCAACTGGGACAGGGGGTCCCTATGGCTACACCTTC. Combining the CDR3 with reference TRBV29-1 and TRBJ1-2 gives the whole variable domain SAVISQKPSRDICQRGTSLTIQCQVDSQVTMMFWYRQQPGQSLTLIATANQGSEATYESGFVIDKFPISRPNLTFSTLTVSNMSPEDSSIYLCSATGTGGPYGYTFGSGTRLTVV.

The chain is built from TRBV19 and TRBJ1-2, with TRBD1 matching over 9 bases. The CDR3 spans 13 residues. The V gene's germline CDR1 is LNHDA and CDR2 SQIVND (reference sequence). V dropped 5 bases and J dropped 5; count of bases not matched to a gene: 3. The CDR3 loop reads CASSGQGWYGYTF. The CDR3 DNA reads TGTGCCAGTAGTGGACAGGGGTGGTATGGCTACACCTTC.

The chain recombines TRBV7-9 with TRBJ1-5; D remains ambiguous. The germline V gene has CDR1 SEHNR and CDR2 FQNEAQ (reference sequence). CDR3 size: 14 residues. V was cut by 3 bases and J by 5 bases, with 11 bases left in between. DNA of the CDR3: TGTGCCAGCAGCTTGACGGGTCCCCATCAGCCCCAGCATTTT. It codes for CASSLTGPHQPQHF.

V and J are TRBV4-1 and TRBJ1-4, with unresolved D. Germline assignment: CDR1 MGHRA and CDR2 YSYEKL. V was shortened by 4 bases and J by 5 bases, with 14 bases between the two germline ends. The CDR3 length is 15 residues. The CDR3 protein is CASSPPLQLNEKLFF. The DNA of the CDR3 is TGCGCCAGCAGCCCGCCCCTTCAGTTAAATGAAAAACTGTTTTTT.

V usage is TRBV2 and J usage is TRBJ1-1; 9 bases are a match to TRBD1. CDR1 and CDR2 (germline): SNHLY, FYNNEI. V shed 11 bases and J 5 bases; nucleotides not matched to a gene: 9. This CDR3 has 13 residues. DNA of the CDR3: TGTGCCGGGTCCGGGACAGGGTGGACTGAAGCTTTCTTT. The encoded protein is CAGSGTGWTEAFF.

The chain links TRBV7-9 to TRBJ2-3; D unresolved. CDR1 and CDR2 (germline): SEHNR, FQNEAQ (reference sequence). The CDR3 covers 14 residues. As DNA, the CDR3 is TGTGCGGAAACGAGGATCACTACATCAGATACGCAGTATTTT. Its protein is CAETRITTSDTQYF.